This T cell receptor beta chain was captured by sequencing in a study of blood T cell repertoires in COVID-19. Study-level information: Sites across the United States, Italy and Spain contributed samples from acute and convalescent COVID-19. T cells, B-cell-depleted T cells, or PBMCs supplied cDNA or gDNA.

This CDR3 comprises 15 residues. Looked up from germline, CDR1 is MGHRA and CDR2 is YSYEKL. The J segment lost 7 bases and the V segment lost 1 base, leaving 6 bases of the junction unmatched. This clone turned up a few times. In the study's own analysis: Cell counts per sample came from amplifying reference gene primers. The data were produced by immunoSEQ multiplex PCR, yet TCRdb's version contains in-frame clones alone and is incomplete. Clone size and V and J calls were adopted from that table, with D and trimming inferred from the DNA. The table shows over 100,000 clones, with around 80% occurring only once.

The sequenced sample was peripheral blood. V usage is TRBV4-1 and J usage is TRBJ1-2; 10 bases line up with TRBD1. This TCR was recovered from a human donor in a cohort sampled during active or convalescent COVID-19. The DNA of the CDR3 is TGCGCCAGCAGCCAAGGCCGGGGACAGGGGATTGGCTACACCTTC. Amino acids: CASSQGRGQGIGYTF.